This TCR beta chain is drawn from a study of memory CD4+ T cells and cytomegalovirus serostatus (dated 2019 in TCRdb). Turning to the overall study: The roughly 33 healthy Belgian adults in the cohort included 9 who were CMV seropositive and roughly 25 who were CMV seronegative. To replicate a published TCR-based CMV serostatus classifier, the study sequenced CD4+ memory TCRbeta repertoires from a Belgian cohort whose cytomegalovirus serostatus was known.

The V and J ends are trimmed by 0 bases and 11 bases, leaving 10 bases between them. From a lookup of the germline V gene, CDR1 and CDR2 are SGHRS and YFSETQ. The CDR3 holds 12 amino acids from the cysteine to the phenylalanine. Left in the record is the CDR3 DNA by itself, 36 bases read in frame from the first base. Concerning this clone: There is no known antigen for this receptor. The record has no base qualities; no much larger clone is one base away.

The Quick-DNA Microprep Kit was used to extract genomic DNA from the sorted cells. Amplification of TCRbeta DNA was done with the immunoSEQ hsTCRbeta kit, following the protocol from the manufacturer. TCRbeta libraries were sequenced on an Illumina MiSeq instrument. Turning to the authors' computational methods: Removing out-of-frame sequences left a few million distinct TCRbeta sequences, an average of around 67,000 per individual. Each individual was scored according to the count of 160 or so previously reported CMV-associated TCRbeta sequences and the total productive distinct TCRbeta count. A beta-binomial model was reimplemented in Python, and random forests from scikit-learn, run with default parameters, were trained on data from the US cohort. Classifier performance on the Belgian cohort was summarized as median AUC with percentile confidence intervals calculated over 10,000 bootstrap iterations. TCRdb carries this immuneACCESS record with in-frame sequences only. Its versions omit some clonotypes, under half of them owing to an unresolved V gene in the studies checked, with the rest unexplained. The V and J calls and the clone size are those of that table, but D and trimming were determined from the DNA. A total of about 61,000 clones appear in this sample, 82% of them only once. The ten largest clones capture about 0.8% of the sample.

Single viable CD3+CD4+CD8-CD45RO+ cells were sorted as memory CD4+ T cells on a FACSAria II. CMV serostatus was determined with a Roche Elecsys assay detecting serum IgG against CMV pp150, pp28, p38 and p52. Once the samples were thawed, total CD4+ T cells were enriched through positive selection using CD4 magnetic microbeads. The samples came from a different study that was designed specifically to examine the CD4+ T cell memory repertoire. Following standard operating procedures, peripheral blood mononuclear cells were isolated and cryopreserved, while serum was kept at -80 degrees C. Staining used CD3-PerCP (BW264/56), CD4-APC (RPA-T4), CD45RO-PE (UCHT1) and CD8-Pacific Orange (3B5) antibodies, with Sytox blue excluding non-viable cells. Study-level results and caveats: Among the 150 to 200 previously reported CMV-associated TCRbeta sequences, approximately 67 showed up in the CD4+ memory repertoires, with each one found in between one and five individuals. The original-framework classifier achieved a median bootstrapped AUC of about 0.95 with a 95% CI of 0.76-1.00 on the Belgian cohort. CMV serostatus prediction reached a median bootstrapped AUC of 0.95 with the original framework and 0.91 with a US-trained random forest. Results were interpreted as suggesting that the CMV-associated TCR signature is largely present in the CD4+ memory repertoire. Only CD4+CD45RO+ memory cells were sequenced, unlike the original study, which covered naive and memory CD4+ and CD8+ populations.

The clonotype comes from an adult in good health and CMV-seronegative. The sequence links TRBV5-1 to TRBJ2-3; the D gene lacks a confident call. The sequenced sample was memory CD4+ T cells from blood. The CDR3 protein sequence reads: CASSLGRNQQYF. The sequence in DNA is TGCGCCAGCAGCTTGGGAAGGAACCAGCAGTATTTT.